The clone carrying this T cell receptor (beta chain) was observed a few times. The antigen is not known. Profiled with immunoSEQ multiplex PCR; TCRdb holds only in-frame clones, not every one. This repertoire shows 40,000 to 55,000 clones, around 90% found once; its top ten account for roughly 15%. Exclusion applied to patients with autoimmune disease history or systemic immunosuppression. The data stem from a study of OX40 agonist ivuxolimab in advanced cancers. Study-level points and caveats: Certain nonresponders likewise exhibited a low normalized T-cell clonal expansion. Clonal expansion in partial responders at 0.1-3.0 mg/kg ranked among the lowest. The investigators did not determine what antigen specificity the expanded peripheral T cells had.

The CDR3 length is 14 residues. The germline V and J ends were trimmed by 2 bases and 0 bases, with 5 bases remaining between them. CDR1 SEHNR and CDR2 FQNEAQ come from the germline V gene (reference sequence). The chain joins TRBV7-9 to TRBJ2-1; possibly TRBD1 for D (5 bases). This clonotype originated in an adult with an advanced solid tumor such as melanoma, head and neck, liver or kidney cancer. Sequenced material: CD4+ or CD8+ T cells sorted from blood, taken in a trial of the OX40 agonist ivuxolimab. The CDR3 DNA follows: TGTGCCAGCAGCTTAACAGGCTCCTACAATGAGCAGTTCTTC. Residues: CASSLTGSYNEQFF.